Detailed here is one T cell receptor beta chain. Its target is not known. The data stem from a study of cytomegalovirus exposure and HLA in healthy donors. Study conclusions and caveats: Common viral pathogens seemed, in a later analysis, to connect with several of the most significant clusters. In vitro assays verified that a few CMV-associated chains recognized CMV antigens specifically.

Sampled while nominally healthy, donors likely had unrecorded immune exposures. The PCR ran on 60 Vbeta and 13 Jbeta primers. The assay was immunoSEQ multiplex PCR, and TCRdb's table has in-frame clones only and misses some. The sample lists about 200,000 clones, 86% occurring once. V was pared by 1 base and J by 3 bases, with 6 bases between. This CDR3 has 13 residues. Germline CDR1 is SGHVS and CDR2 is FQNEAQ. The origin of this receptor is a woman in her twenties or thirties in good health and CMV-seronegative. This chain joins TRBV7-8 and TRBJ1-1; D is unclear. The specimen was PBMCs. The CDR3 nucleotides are TGTGCCAGCAGCTTAGTTAGTTACACTGAAGCTTTCTTT. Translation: CASSLVSYTEAFF.